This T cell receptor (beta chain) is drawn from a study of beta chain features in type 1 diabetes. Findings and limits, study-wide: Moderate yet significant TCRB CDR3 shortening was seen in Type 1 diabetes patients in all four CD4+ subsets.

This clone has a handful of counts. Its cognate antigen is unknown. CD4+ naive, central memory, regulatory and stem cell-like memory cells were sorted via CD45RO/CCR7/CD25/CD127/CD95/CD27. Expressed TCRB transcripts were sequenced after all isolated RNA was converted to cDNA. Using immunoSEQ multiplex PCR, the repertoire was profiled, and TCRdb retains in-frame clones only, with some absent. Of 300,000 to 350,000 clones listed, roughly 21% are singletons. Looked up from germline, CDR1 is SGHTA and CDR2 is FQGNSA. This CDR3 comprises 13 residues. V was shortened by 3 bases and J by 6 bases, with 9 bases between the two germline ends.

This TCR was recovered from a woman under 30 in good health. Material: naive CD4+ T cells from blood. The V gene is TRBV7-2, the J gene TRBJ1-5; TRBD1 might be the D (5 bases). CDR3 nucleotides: TGTGCCAGCAGCTTCAGGGCCGGTCAGCCCCAGCATTTT. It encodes CASSFRAGQPQHF.